This T cell receptor (beta chain) was captured in a study of beta chain features in type 1 diabetes. General study findings and limits: People with Type 1 diabetes carried modestly yet significantly shorter TCRB CDR3s in all four CD4+ subsets. Researchers reported that naive, central memory and Treg TCRB repertoires appeared more similar in patients than in healthy donors. Patients with type 1 diabetes carried fewer insertions and had more deletions at their VDJ junctions. Patients and controls would share equally any PCR tilt toward shorter templates.

The CDR3 is 15 residues long. CDR1 and CDR2 (germline): SEHNR, FQNEAQ (reference sequence). V was cut by 1 base and J by 4 bases, with 8 bases left in between. In the case of this clone: Its antigen is not identified.

The entirety of the isolated RNA underwent reverse transcription, so expressed TCRB transcripts were sequenced. Using immunoSEQ multiplex PCR, the repertoire was profiled, and TCRdb retains in-frame clones only, with some absent. This repertoire shows hundreds of thousands of clones, 15% to 19% found once; its top ten account for 0.093%. This clonotype was sampled from a young man in good health. Specimen: naive CD4+ T cells from blood. This rearrangement joins TRBV7-9 to TRBJ1-6; no clear D. The CDR3 loop reads CASSLEGRYNSPLHF. In DNA, the CDR3 is TGTGCCAGCAGCTTAGAGGGTCGTTATAATTCACCCCTCCACTTT.